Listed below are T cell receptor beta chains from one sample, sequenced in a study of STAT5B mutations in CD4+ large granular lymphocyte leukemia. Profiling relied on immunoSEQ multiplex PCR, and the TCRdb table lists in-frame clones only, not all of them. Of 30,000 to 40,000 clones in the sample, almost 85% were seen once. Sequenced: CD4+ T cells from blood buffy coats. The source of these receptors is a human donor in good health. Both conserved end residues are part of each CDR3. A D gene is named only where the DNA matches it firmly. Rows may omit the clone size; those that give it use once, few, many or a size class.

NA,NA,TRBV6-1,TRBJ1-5,CASSEVGRGGQPQHF,TGTGCCAGCAGTGAAGTTGGTAGGGGAGGGCAGCCCCAGCATTTT
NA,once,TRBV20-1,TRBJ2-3,CSAPYVDTQYF,TGCAGTGCTCCGTACGTAGATACGCAGTATTTT
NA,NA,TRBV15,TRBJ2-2,CATSSRTGELFF,TGTGCCACCAGCAGCCGCACCGGGGAGCTGTTTTTT
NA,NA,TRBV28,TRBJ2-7,CASSPQAVGEQYF,TGTGCCAGCAGTCCACAGGCTGTCGGCGAGCAGTACTTC
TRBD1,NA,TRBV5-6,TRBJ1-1,CASRQGVVGLNTEAFF,TGTGCCAGCCGCCAGGGGGTGGTAGGTCTGAACACTGAAGCTTTCTTT
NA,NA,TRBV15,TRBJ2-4,CATSRASGGGGLGQNIQYF,TGTGCCACCAGCAGAGCGTCGGGTGGAGGTGGCCTGGGCCAAAACATTCAGTACTTC
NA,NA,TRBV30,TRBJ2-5,CAWSVLETQYF,TGTGCCTGGAGTGTACTTGAGACCCAGTACTTC
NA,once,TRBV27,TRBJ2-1,CASSPRGAGQSSYNEQFF,TGTGCCAGCAGTCCCCGGGGAGCAGGACAAAGCTCCTACAATGAGCAGTTCTTC
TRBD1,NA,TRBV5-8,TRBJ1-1,CASSLGVRGDTEAFF,TGTGCCAGCAGCTTGGGGGTCAGGGGGGACACTGAAGCTTTCTTT
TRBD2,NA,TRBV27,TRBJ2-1,CASSLSTGGNEQFF,TGTGCCAGCAGTTTATCCACGGGAGGCAATGAGCAGTTCTTC
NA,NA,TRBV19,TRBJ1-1,CASSLSRGTEAFF,TGTGCCAGTAGCCTGAGTCGGGGCACTGAAGCTTTCTTT
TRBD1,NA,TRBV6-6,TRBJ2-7,CASRPGQGEIYEQYF,TGTGCCAGCAGGCCGGGACAGGGGGAAATCTACGAGCAGTACTTC
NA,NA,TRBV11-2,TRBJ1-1,CASSLVLGTEAFF,TGTGCCAGCAGCTTAGTTTTGGGGACTGAAGCTTTCTTT
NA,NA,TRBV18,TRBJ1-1,CASSLEWRENTEAFF,TGTGCCAGCTCACTGGAATGGCGAGAGAACACTGAAGCTTTCTTT
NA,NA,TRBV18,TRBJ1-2,CASSPRNDGYTF,TGTGCCAGCTCACCACGCAATGATGGCTACACCTTC
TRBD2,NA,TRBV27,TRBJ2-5,CASSLGASGGETQYF,TGTGCCAGCAGTTTAGGGGCTAGCGGGGGAGAGACCCAGTACTTC
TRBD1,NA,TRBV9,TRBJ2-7,CASSPSGQGEQYF,TGTGCCAGCAGCCCCAGCGGACAGGGAGAGCAGTACTTC
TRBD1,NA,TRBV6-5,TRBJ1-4,CASRDRATNEKLFF,TGTGCCAGCAGGGACAGGGCAACTAATGAAAAACTGTTTTTT
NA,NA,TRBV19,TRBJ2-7,CASSPDRSYEQYF,TGTGCCAGTAGTCCCGACAGATCCTACGAGCAGTACTTC
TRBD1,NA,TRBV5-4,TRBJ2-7,CASSGGQGSYEQYF,TGTGCCAGCAGCGGGGGACAGGGATCCTACGAGCAGTACTTC
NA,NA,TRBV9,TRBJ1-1,CASSVISVGEAFF,TGTGCCAGCAGCGTAATCTCTGTGGGGGAAGCTTTCTTT
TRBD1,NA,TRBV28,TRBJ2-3,CASSPPGQGIDTQYF,TGTGCCAGCAGCCCCCCGGGACAGGGTATAGATACGCAGTATTTT
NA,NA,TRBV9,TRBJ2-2,CASSVGPEYTGELFF,TGTGCCAGCAGCGTAGGGCCGGAATACACCGGGGAGCTGTTTTTT
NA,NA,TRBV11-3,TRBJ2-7,CASSLTGTSYEQYF,TGTGCCAGCAGCTTAACGGGGACCTCCTACGAGCAGTACTTC
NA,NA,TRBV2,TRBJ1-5,CASNRVYSNQPQHF,TGTGCCAGCAACCGAGTATATAGCAATCAGCCCCAGCATTTT
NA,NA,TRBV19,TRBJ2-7,CASSIDGTSYEQYF,TGTGCCAGTAGTATAGACGGGACCTCCTACGAGCAGTACTTC
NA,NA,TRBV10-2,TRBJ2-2,CASSESGRPTGELFF,TGCGCCAGCAGTGAGTCCGGCAGGCCAACCGGGGAGCTGTTTTTT
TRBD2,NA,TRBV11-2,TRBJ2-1,CASSLGQAGLEQFF,TGTGCCAGCAGCCTAGGGCAAGCGGGACTTGAGCAGTTCTTC
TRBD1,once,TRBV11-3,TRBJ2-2,CASSYGQGTNTGELFF,TGTGCCAGCAGCTACGGACAGGGTACGAACACCGGGGAGCTGTTTTTT
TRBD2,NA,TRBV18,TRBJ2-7,CASTSGTSDNYEQYF,TGTGCCAGCACTTCCGGGACTAGCGACAACTACGAGCAGTACTTC
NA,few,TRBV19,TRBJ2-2,CASSGGVGGELFF,TGTGCCAGTAGTGGGGGAGTGGGCGGGGAGCTGTTTTTT
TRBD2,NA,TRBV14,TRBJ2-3,CASSQVAGGRDTQYF,TGTGCCAGCAGCCAAGTAGCGGGGGGCCGGGATACGCAGTATTTT
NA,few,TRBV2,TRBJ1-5,CASRPDTSNQPQHF,TGTGCCAGCAGACCTGACACTAGCAATCAGCCCCAGCATTTT
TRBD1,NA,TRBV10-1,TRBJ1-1,CASRAQGDTEAFF,TGCGCCAGCAGGGCACAGGGGGACACTGAAGCTTTCTTT
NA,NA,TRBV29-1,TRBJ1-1,CSVEKAFF,TGCAGCGTTGAAAAGGCTTTCTTT
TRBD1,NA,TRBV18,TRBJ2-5,CASSFAPGTEETQYF,TGTGCCAGCTCATTCGCACCTGGGACAGAAGAGACCCAGTACTTC
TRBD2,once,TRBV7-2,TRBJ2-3,CASQLAGEDTQYF,TGTGCCAGCCAGCTAGCGGGGGAAGATACGCAGTATTTT
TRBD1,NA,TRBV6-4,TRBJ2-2,CASGPGQGETGELFF,TGTGCCAGCGGCCCGGGACAGGGGGAAACCGGGGAGCTGTTTTTT
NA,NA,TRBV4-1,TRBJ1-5,CASSPSSGLGHQPQHF,TGCGCCAGCAGCCCCTCTTCGGGACTGGGGCATCAGCCCCAGCATTTT
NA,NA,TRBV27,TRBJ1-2,CASSSGYNGYTF,TGTGCCAGCAGTTCCGGGTATAATGGCTACACCTTC
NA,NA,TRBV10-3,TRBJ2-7,CAISDSVDREQYF,TGTGCCATCAGCGACTCGGTCGACCGCGAGCAGTACTTC
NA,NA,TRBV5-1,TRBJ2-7,CASSLAGDTPYEQYF,TGCGCCAGCAGCTTGGCAGGGGACACTCCTTACGAGCAGTACTTC
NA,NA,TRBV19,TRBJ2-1,CASSMSGYEQFF,TGTGCCAGTAGTATGTCAGGCTATGAGCAGTTCTTC
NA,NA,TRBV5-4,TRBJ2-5,CASSNGQQETQYF,TGTGCCAGCAGCAATGGACAGCAAGAGACCCAGTACTTC
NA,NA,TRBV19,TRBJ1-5,CASSLGVNQPQHF,TGTGCCAGTAGTTTGGGGGTAAATCAGCCCCAGCATTTT
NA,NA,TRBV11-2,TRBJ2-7,CASRRIMGIEQYF,TGTGCCAGCAGGCGAATTATGGGAATCGAGCAGTACTTC
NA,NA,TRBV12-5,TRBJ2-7,CASGHRTDPYEQYF,TGTGCTAGTGGTCACAGGACAGATCCCTACGAGCAGTACTTC
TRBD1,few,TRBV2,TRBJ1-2,CASSRDRFGYTF,TGTGCCAGCAGTAGGGACAGATTCGGCTACACCTTC
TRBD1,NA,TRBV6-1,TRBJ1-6,CASSGDSGYNSPLHF,TGTGCCAGCAGTGGGGACAGCGGCTATAATTCACCCCTCCACTTT
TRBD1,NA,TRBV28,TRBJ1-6,CASSLAGGSYSPLHF,TGTGCCAGCAGTTTAGCAGGGGGATCCTATTCACCCCTCCACTTT
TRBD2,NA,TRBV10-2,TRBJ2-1,CASSEALRGGNEQFF,TGCGCCAGCAGTGAAGCTTTGCGGGGAGGGAATGAGCAGTTCTTC
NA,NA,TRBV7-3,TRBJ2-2,CASSSLVSGELFF,TGTGCCAGCAGCTCACTAGTTTCCGGGGAGCTGTTTTTT
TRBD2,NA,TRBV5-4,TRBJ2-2,CASSLAGGGRGLRELFF,TGTGCCAGCAGCTTGGCCGGCGGGGGGCGCGGTCTCCGGGAGCTGTTTTTT
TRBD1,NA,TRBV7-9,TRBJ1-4,CASSSRGTDEKLFF,TGTGCCAGCAGCTCCCGCGGGACAGACGAAAAACTGTTTTTT